A selection of T cell receptor beta chains follows, all from one sample in a study of T cells in narcolepsy. Clones were read by immunoSEQ multiplex PCR, and TCRdb kept only the in-frame ones, dropping some. The sample includes around 20,000 clones, roughly nine tenths of them seen just once. Sequencing was carried out using CD45RA- memory CD4+ T cells from PBMCs. The receptors stem from a human donor with narcolepsy. The CDR3 runs from the conserved cysteine through the conserved F or W. D genes are given only for firm matches. Clone size is given for some rows only: seen once, a few or many times, or a class if the clone is expanded.

-,TRBJ1-4,-,15,TRBV28,TGTGCCAGCACCGGGGGGGCCTTAGCGGGCGAAAAACTGTTTTTT,CASTGGALAGEKLFF
-,TRBJ2-2,-,14,TRBV6-1,TGTGCCAGCGTTGAGACTGGCGCAGGGGGGGAGCTGTTTTTT,CASVETGAGGELFF
-,TRBJ2-7,-,15,TRBV4-2,TGTGCCAGCAGCCAAGCCCCCGCAGGCGGGTACGAGCAGTACTTC,CASSQAPAGGYEQYF
-,TRBJ2-3,-,14,TRBV27,TGTGCCAGCAAGCGCCAAGGAGGGCCAGATACGCAGTATTTT,CASKRQGGPDTQYF
TRBD1,TRBJ1-5,-,16,TRBV7-8,TGTGCCAGCAGCTTACAGCGTGACAGGGATGATCAGCCCCAGCATTTT,CASSLQRDRDDQPQHF
-,TRBJ1-2,-,12,TRBV2,TGTGCCAGCAGTGACTTAAACTATGGCTACACCTTC,CASSDLNYGYTF
-,TRBJ1-2,-,15,TRBV28,TGTGCCAGCAGAACGGGTTGGGGGCCAGACTATGGCTACACCTTC,CASRTGWGPDYGYTF
-,TRBJ1-5,once,15,TRBV5-1,TGCGCCAGCAGCTTAGAGGGGGTGACGAATCAGCCCCAGCATTTT,CASSLEGVTNQPQHF
TRBD1,TRBJ1-2,-,13,TRBV6-5,TGTGCCAGCAGTCCGGACAGGAACTATGGCTACACCTTC,CASSPDRNYGYTF
-,TRBJ2-7,-,14,TRBV19,TGTGCCAGTTCAGTCAGCCCGACCTCCTACGAGCAGTACTTC,CASSVSPTSYEQYF
-,TRBJ2-7,-,16,TRBV7-2,TGTGCCAGCACCCTAGGGCGCGGGTCGACTGGAGGGGGGCAGTACTTC,CASTLGRGSTGGGQYF
-,TRBJ1-2,-,13,TRBV28,TGTGCCAGCAGTCTATCAAGGGACTATGGCTACACCTTC,CASSLSRDYGYTF
TRBD2,TRBJ2-5,-,13,TRBV6-9,TGTGCCAGCTACGCGGGGGGTAAAGAGACCCAGTACTTC,CASYAGGKETQYF
-,TRBJ2-7,once,15,TRBV7-2,TGTGCCAGCAGCTCGGACCCAGAGGACTTCTACGAGCAGTACTTC,CASSSDPEDFYEQYF
-,TRBJ2-3,-,13,TRBV4-1,TGCGCCAGCAGGGAGTTGAGCACAGATACGCAGTATTTT,CASRELSTDTQYF
-,TRBJ2-5,-,14,TRBV5-4,TGTGCCAGCAGCTTGGTAGGGTCGGGGGAGACCCAGTACTTC,CASSLVGSGETQYF
TRBD1,TRBJ2-5,-,16,TRBV11-3,TGTGCCAGCAGCAGAGGTAACCCGGGACAGCAGGAGACCCAGTACTTC,CASSRGNPGQQETQYF
-,TRBJ2-3,-,15,TRBV15,TGTGCCACCAGCAGAGATTTTCGGAGCACAGATACGCAGTATTTT,CATSRDFRSTDTQYF
-,TRBJ1-4,-,15,TRBV7-2,TGTGCCAGCAGCCCAGGGTGGGGTTTTGGAGAAAAACTGTTTTTT,CASSPGWGFGEKLFF
-,TRBJ2-3,-,16,TRBV11-2,TGTGCCAGCAGCCCTGGGTACAGGGGAGGGACAGATACGCAGTATTTT,CASSPGYRGGTDTQYF
TRBD1,TRBJ1-2,-,16,TRBV6-1,TGTGCCAGCAGTGTCGATGGGACAGGGGGCAACTATGGCTACACCTTC,CASSVDGTGGNYGYTF
-,TRBJ2-5,-,15,TRBV5-2,TGCGCCAGCAGCCATCTCGGCTTGGCCCAAGAGACCCAGTACTTC,CASSHLGLAQETQYF
-,TRBJ1-5,few,17,TRBV21-1,TGTGCCAGCAGCAAAGCAAGCGGGACAGGTGACAATCAGCCCCAGCATTTT,CASSKASGTGDNQPQHF
-,TRBJ2-7,-,16,TRBV5-6,TGTGCCAGCAGCTTGTTCCTTAGTGAGGGCACCTACGAGCAGTACTTC,CASSLFLSEGTYEQYF
-,TRBJ1-2,-,13,TRBV7-2,TGTGCCAGCAGCTTAGCGCTAGCGAATGGCTACACCTTC,CASSLALANGYTF
-,TRBJ1-5,-,15,TRBV7-6,TGTGCCAGCAGAGAAACAGGGCGTAGCAATCAGCCCCAGCATTTT,CASRETGRSNQPQHF
-,TRBJ2-2,-,12,TRBV7-8,TGTGCCAGCAGCCAAATCCTCGGGGAGCTGTTTTTT,CASSQILGELFF
-,TRBJ1-1,-,15,TRBV7-9,TGTGCCAGCAGGCCAGGGACCCGAGAAAACACTGAAGCTTTCTTT,CASRPGTRENTEAFF
TRBD1,TRBJ2-3,-,16,TRBV15,TGTGCCACCAGCGAGGGACAGGGGATACTAACAGATACGCAGTATTTT,CATSEGQGILTDTQYF
-,TRBJ2-3,-,11,TRBV20-1,TGCAGTGCTATCCCCTCAGATACGCAGTATTTT,CSAIPSDTQYF
-,TRBJ1-5,-,15,TRBV19,TGTGCCACCCAAGAGTATGTGTGGGGTAATCAGCCCCGGCATTTT,CATQEYVWGNQPRHF
-,TRBJ2-2,-,15,TRBV5-1,TGCGCCAGCAGCTTGGTAGTGCAGGACACCGGGGAGCTGTTTTTT,CASSLVVQDTGELFF
-,TRBJ1-2,-,13,TRBV30,TGTGCCTTCTACAGGGAGCGCCGATATGGCTACACCTTC,CAFYRERRYGYTF
TRBD2,TRBJ2-1,-,17,TRBV10-3,TGTGCCATCAGTGGTCGGTCCCGGACTAGCGGGGTCAATGAGCAGTTCTTC,CAISGRSRTSGVNEQFF
-,TRBJ2-1,once,15,TRBV5-6,TGTGCCAGCAGCTTATCTGGGGGCACCTACAATGAGCAGTTCTTC,CASSLSGGTYNEQFF
-,TRBJ2-1,-,16,TRBV19,TGTGCCAGTAGTACGGGGCTCCGACTGGGGGGCAATGAGCAGTTCTTC,CASSTGLRLGGNEQFF
-,TRBJ1-4,-,14,TRBV5-1,TGCGCCAGCAGCACGGGACGGACTAATGAAAAACTGTTTTTT,CASSTGRTNEKLFF
-,TRBJ2-7,-,14,TRBV27,TGTGCCAGCAGCCGACACCGACTGACCTACGAGCAGTACTTC,CASSRHRLTYEQYF
-,TRBJ1-4,-,13,TRBV18,TGTGCCAGCTCACGAATGTCCGGGGAAAAACTGTTTTTT,CASSRMSGEKLFF
TRBD2,TRBJ2-7,-,15,TRBV7-2,TGTGCCAGCAGACTGGGGGGACTAGCCTCTTACGAGCAGTACTTC,CASRLGGLASYEQYF